Listed below are T cell receptor beta chains from one sample, sequenced in a study of blood T cell repertoires in COVID-19. The protocol was immunoSEQ multiplex PCR, while the TCRdb copy is restricted to in-frame clones and leaves out a portion. Of roughly 180,000 clones in the sample, under 90% are singletons; the top ten hold 15% to 20%. Sequenced material: PBMCs or T cells enriched from blood (not recorded which). Source of these receptors: a man in his 60s who had recovered from COVID-19. Both conserved end residues are part of each CDR3. The order of the fields is V gene, D gene, J gene, clone size, CDR3 DNA, CDR3 protein. A D gene is named only where the DNA matches it firmly. Clone size, where shown, is once, few, many, or a class for clones that have expanded.

v_gene: TRBV5-1
d_gene: -
j_gene: TRBJ2-3
abundance: -
CDR3nt: TGCGCCAGCACGCTACTAGGCTTAGCGGACACAGATACGCAGTATTTT
CDR3aa: CASTLLGLADTDTQYF

v_gene: TRBV27
d_gene: TRBD2
j_gene: TRBJ2-2
abundance: -
CDR3nt: TGTGCCAGCAGTTCGGGGGGGGTAAATACCGGGGAGCTGTTTTTT
CDR3aa: CASSSGGVNTGELFF

v_gene: TRBV7-9
d_gene: TRBD1
j_gene: TRBJ2-1
abundance: -
CDR3nt: TGTGCCAGCAGCTCACCGACAAGACTGACAGGGGGTACCTACAATGAGCAGTTCTTC
CDR3aa: CASSSPTRLTGGTYNEQFF

v_gene: TRBV14
d_gene: -
j_gene: TRBJ2-7
abundance: -
CDR3nt: TGTGCCAGCAGCCATAGAGGCTACGAGCAGTACTTC
CDR3aa: CASSHRGYEQYF

v_gene: TRBV6-4
d_gene: -
j_gene: TRBJ2-1
abundance: -
CDR3nt: TGTGCCAGCAGTGACCGGGAGTCCTACAATGAGCAGTTCTTC
CDR3aa: CASSDRESYNEQFF

v_gene: TRBV19
d_gene: TRBD1
j_gene: TRBJ1-5
abundance: once
CDR3nt: TGTGCCAGTAGATATCATCTGGGGACAGCTAGCAATCAGCCCCAGCATTTT
CDR3aa: CASRYHLGTASNQPQHF

v_gene: TRBV5-1
d_gene: TRBD2
j_gene: TRBJ2-5
abundance: -
CDR3nt: TGCGCCAGCAGCTCCGTTCCTAGCGGGGGGGCCACAGAGACCCAGTACTTC
CDR3aa: CASSSVPSGGATETQYF

v_gene: TRBV15
d_gene: -
j_gene: TRBJ2-7
abundance: -
CDR3nt: TGTGCCACCAGCAGAGATATCAGCACCAGGGGCCACGAGCAGTACTTC
CDR3aa: CATSRDISTRGHEQYF

v_gene: TRBV9
d_gene: TRBD1
j_gene: TRBJ1-6
abundance: few
CDR3nt: TGTGCCAGCAGCAAACTACAGGGGACGAATTCACCCCTCCACTTT
CDR3aa: CASSKLQGTNSPLHF

v_gene: TRBV6-2/TRBV6-3
d_gene: -
j_gene: TRBJ2-3
abundance: -
CDR3nt: TGTGCCAGCAGCTATGCAGATACGCAGTATTTT
CDR3aa: CASSYADTQYF

v_gene: TRBV7-7
d_gene: TRBD2
j_gene: TRBJ2-2
abundance: -
CDR3nt: TGTGCCAGCAGCTCCGGCGGCGGGGGTTACGGGGCCGGGGAGCTGTTTTTT
CDR3aa: CASSSGGGGYGAGELFF

v_gene: TRBV2
d_gene: TRBD2
j_gene: TRBJ2-4
abundance: -
CDR3nt: TGTGCCAGCAGTCTACTAGCGGCCAAAAACATTCAGTACTTC
CDR3aa: CASSLLAAKNIQYF

v_gene: TRBV7-9
d_gene: -
j_gene: TRBJ1-1
abundance: -
CDR3nt: TGTGCCAGCAGCCCTCCCAGCGAACAGAACACTGAAGCTTTCTTT
CDR3aa: CASSPPSEQNTEAFF

v_gene: TRBV5-1
d_gene: -
j_gene: TRBJ2-3
abundance: -
CDR3nt: TGCGCCAGCAGCTTGGAGAACAGGGATTACACAGATACGCAGTATTTT
CDR3aa: CASSLENRDYTDTQYF

v_gene: TRBV5-1
d_gene: TRBD2
j_gene: TRBJ2-7
abundance: many
CDR3nt: TGCGCCAGCAGCTTGGCCGGAACTAGCGGGAGGGCCTCTTTTAGCTACGAGCAGTACTTC
CDR3aa: CASSLAGTSGRASFSYEQYF

v_gene: TRBV19
d_gene: -
j_gene: TRBJ1-5
abundance: many
CDR3nt: TGTGCCAGCAGGCCCCATGGGAGCCTTCTCGAGGGCAATCAGCCCCAGCATTTT
CDR3aa: CASRPHGSLLEGNQPQHF

v_gene: TRBV7-9
d_gene: TRBD1
j_gene: TRBJ2-7
abundance: -
CDR3nt: TGTGCCAGCAGCCCGGCGACAGGGGCCAGCTCCTACGAGCAGTACTTC
CDR3aa: CASSPATGASSYEQYF

v_gene: TRBV30
d_gene: -
j_gene: TRBJ1-2
abundance: -
CDR3nt: TGTGCCTGGAGTGTTACAGGAAACTATGGCTACACCTTC
CDR3aa: CAWSVTGNYGYTF

v_gene: TRBV9
d_gene: -
j_gene: TRBJ1-6
abundance: -
CDR3nt: TGTGCCAGCAGCCAGAACAGGGTCGATTCCTATAATTCACCCCTCCACTTT
CDR3aa: CASSQNRVDSYNSPLHF

v_gene: TRBV28
d_gene: TRBD1
j_gene: TRBJ1-1
abundance: -
CDR3nt: TGTGCCAGCAGTCTGACAGGGGACACTGAAGCTTTCTTT
CDR3aa: CASSLTGDTEAFF

v_gene: TRBV11-2
d_gene: TRBD1
j_gene: TRBJ1-5
abundance: -
CDR3nt: TGTGCCAGCAGCCCAGGACCAGGGGGCCATCAGCCCCAGCATTTT
CDR3aa: CASSPGPGGHQPQHF

v_gene: TRBV28
d_gene: -
j_gene: TRBJ1-4
abundance: -
CDR3nt: TGTGCCAGCAGTTCCCCCCCGCAGGGCGGTAGGGAAAATGAAAAACTGTTTTTT
CDR3aa: CASSSPPQGGRENEKLFF

v_gene: TRBV5-1
d_gene: -
j_gene: TRBJ1-4
abundance: -
CDR3nt: TGCGCCAGCAGCTTGGAAGGTATGCGGGCTGCAACTAATGAAAAACTGTTTTTT
CDR3aa: CASSLEGMRAATNEKLFF

v_gene: TRBV2
d_gene: TRBD1
j_gene: TRBJ1-5
abundance: once
CDR3nt: TGTGCCAGCAGGGGGGACAGGGGGCTAAATCAGCCCCAGCATTTT
CDR3aa: CASRGDRGLNQPQHF

v_gene: TRBV7-2
d_gene: -
j_gene: TRBJ1-5
abundance: -
CDR3nt: TGTGCCAGCAGCTTAGAAGTTGGACAGTGGAATCAGCCCCAGCATTTT
CDR3aa: CASSLEVGQWNQPQHF

v_gene: TRBV3-1/TRBV3-2
d_gene: -
j_gene: TRBJ1-4
abundance: -
CDR3nt: TGTGCCAGCAGCCAAGATTTCGGGAAACTGTTTTTT
CDR3aa: CASSQDFGKLFF

v_gene: TRBV28
d_gene: -
j_gene: TRBJ2-5
abundance: few
CDR3nt: TGTGCCAGCAGTTTAATCTCAGGCCAAGAGACCCAGTACTTC
CDR3aa: CASSLISGQETQYF

v_gene: TRBV19
d_gene: -
j_gene: TRBJ2-3
abundance: -
CDR3nt: TGTGCCAGTAGTACCATTCGTCGACAGGCCGCGACAGATACGCAGTATTTT
CDR3aa: CASSTIRRQAATDTQYF

v_gene: TRBV11-1
d_gene: -
j_gene: TRBJ1-3
abundance: few
CDR3nt: TGTGCCAGCAGCAAGAATCGGGTCTCTGGAAACACCATATATTTT
CDR3aa: CASSKNRVSGNTIYF

v_gene: TRBV27
d_gene: -
j_gene: TRBJ2-5
abundance: -
CDR3nt: TGTGCCAGCAGTTTATTGGTCGGCCAAGAGACCCAGTACTTC
CDR3aa: CASSLLVGQETQYF

v_gene: TRBV6-4
d_gene: -
j_gene: TRBJ1-2
abundance: -
CDR3nt: TGTGCCAGCAGTGACTCCTCAGGGCCCAGCGGGGGCTACACCTTC
CDR3aa: CASSDSSGPSGGYTF